Given below is one T cell receptor (beta chain) in context. V gave up 3 bases and J gave up 6 bases; unmatched junction bases: 4. The CDR3 is 13 residues long. Germline-derived CDR1 and CDR2 are KGHSH and LQKENI. The method was immunoSEQ multiplex PCR; TCRdb's version includes in-frame clones alone and lacks a portion of them. This sample has about 240,000 clones, with roughly nine tenths found just once. The sample originates from a study of blood T cell repertoires in COVID-19. V gene TRBV18 combines with J gene TRBJ2-7; 8 bases are shared with TRBD1. The source of this sequence is a man aged 60 to 75 who had recovered from COVID-19. The source material was peripheral blood. CDR3 region: CASSPPGGGEQYF. CDR3 sequence (DNA): TGTGCCAGCTCACCTCCAGGGGGCGGCGAGCAGTACTTC.